One and the same sample provided the 21 T cell receptor beta chains below, sequenced in a study of neurological immune-mediated disorders. TCRdb re-called the 5' RACE reads with MiXCR, one entry per CDR3 protein. The table shows fewer than 35,000 distinct CDR3 sequences, with about 3.5% occurring only once. What was sequenced was PBMCs. The receptors stem from a woman in her thirties with multiple sclerosis.

In its sample, this clonotype was seen a few times. Sequence at one end of the junction differs from germline and may be a read error. The chain combines TRBV2 with TRBJ2-5; the D is unclear. The CDR3 sequence is 12 residues long. Germline values: CDR1 SNHLY, CDR2 FYNNEI. For the CDR3, the DNA is TGTGCCAGCAGTGAAACTCAAGTGACCCAGTACTTC. Residues: CASSETQVTQYF.

About this clonotype itself: This may come from a read error, since a much larger clone is one base off. The chain joins TRBV28 to TRBJ2-1; TRBD2 matches 9 bases. Germline V gene lookup returns CDR1 MDHEN and CDR2 SYDVKM. With 7 bases clipped from V and 1 base from J, the junction kept 8 bases outside the gene matches. The length of the CDR3 is 16 residues. The chain's CDR3 is CASKPYSGRSYNEQFF. Written as DNA, the CDR3 is TGTGCCAGCAAACCCTATAGCGGGAGATCCTACAATGAGCAGTTCTTC. Supplemented by reference TRBV28 and TRBJ2-1, the full variable domain reads DVKVTQSSRYLVKRTGEKVFLECVQDMDHENMFWYRQDPGLGLRLIYFSYDVKMKEKGDIPEGYSVSREKKERFSLILESASTNQTSMYLCASKPYSGRSYNEQFFGPGTRLTVL.

This clonotype was picked up many times. The CDR3 region is CSADEGTGELFF. The CDR3 DNA reads as TGCAGTGCTGATGAGGGCACCGGGGAGCTGTTTTTT. The chain has TRBV20-1 and TRBJ2-2, with TRBD2 as a possible D gene (5 bases). The V end was cut by 5 bases, the J end by 4 bases, with 8 bases between. The CDR3 covers 12 residues. Per germline, CDR1 DFQATT and CDR2 SNEGSKA (reference sequence).

This clonotype appeared many times. One junction end does not reproduce the germline sequence, and a read error may be involved. The chain joins TRBV5-1 to TRBJ1-5; unclear D gene. In germline, CDR1 is SGHRS, CDR2 YFSETQ. This CDR3 is 13 amino acids long. CDR3 in amino acids: CASSLLSNQPQNF. In nucleotides, the CDR3 is TGCGCCAGCAGCTTGCTTAGCAATCAGCCCCAGAATTTT.

This clonotype was recorded at least ten times. V and J are TRBV12-3 or TRBV12-4 and TRBJ2-3; a weak D match, TRBD1 (8 bases). Trimming removed 7 bases from V and 4 bases from J, with 15 bases in between. The CDR3 spans 14 residues. CDR3 coding DNA: TGTGCCAGCACCCGGACAGGGAGGGCAGATACGCAGTATTTT. Translating gives CASTRTGRADTQYF.

This clonotype was seen ten or more times. The chain joins TRBV9 to TRBJ2-1; 9 bases fit TRBD2. Germline CDR1 and CDR2: SGDLS and YYNGEE. V shed 4 bases, J shed 13 bases, and the junction held 9 bases outside the gene matches. This CDR3 is 13 amino acids long. CDR3 amino acids: CASSPSGTFLQFF. CDR3 sequence (DNA): TGTGCCAGCAGCCCTAGCGGGACTTTTCTCCAGTTCTTC.

Points on this clonotype: This may come from a read error, since a much larger clone is one base off. V and J are TRBV20-1 and TRBJ1-5, with D hard to call. The germline gives CDR1 DFQATT, CDR2 SNEGSKA (reference sequence). The CDR3 consists of 15 residues. In DNA, the CDR3 is TGCAGTGCTAGACGAGGCAGAGTGGGCAATCAGCACCAGAATTTT. Encoded protein: CSARRGRVGNQHQNF.

This clonotype showed up many times. The chain joins TRBV29-1 to TRBJ2-1, with TRBD2 matching over 8 bases. Germline values: CDR1 SQVTM, CDR2 ANQGSEA. The CDR3 contains 13 residues. V shed 7 bases, J shed 9 bases, and the junction held 11 bases outside the gene matches. The CDR3 sequence: CSAEGSGRSEQFF. CDR3 sequence (DNA): TGCAGCGCTGAGGGAAGCGGGAGAAGTGAGCAGTTCTTC.

In the case of this clonotype: One end of the junction is discordant with germline, which a read error may explain. The chain recombines TRBV5-6 with TRBJ1-6; weak D call: TRBD1 (6 bases). Germline V gene lookup returns CDR1 SGHDT and CDR2 YYEEEE. The CDR3 is made up of 13 amino acids. The CDR3 reads CASTRGSGSPLKF. Here the CDR3 DNA reads TGTGCCAGCACGAGGGGGTCGGGTTCACCCCTCAAATTT.

This clonotype was counted at least ten times. V is TRBV28 and J is TRBJ1-4; 12 nucleotides align to TRBD1. The ends lost 6 bases at V and 8 bases at J; junction bases unmatched: 4. The CDR3 length is 14 residues. Germline CDR1 is MDHEN and CDR2 is SYDVKM. The CDR3 sequence: CASRAGTGGEKLFF. For the CDR3, the DNA is TGTGCCAGCAGAGCCGGGACAGGGGGCGAAAAACTGTTTTTT.

This clonotype was picked up many times. V is TRBV14 and J is TRBJ2-3; TRBD1 matches 8 bases. J was trimmed by 5 bases and V by 2 bases; bases with no gene match: 15. The CDR3 spans 18 residues. The germline gives CDR1 SGHDN, CDR2 FVKESK. The CDR3 region has the DNA TGTGCCAGCAGCCAACGAGACAGGGGTTTGCCGAGTGGAGATACGCAGTATTTT. Translating it yields CASSQRDRGLPSGDTQYF.

The table lists this clonotype with many counts. The V gene is TRBV20-1, the J gene TRBJ1-2; a possible D gene is TRBD1 (5 bases). Germline V CDR1 and CDR2: DFQATT, SNEGSKA (reference sequence). Trimming took off 5 bases at V and 5 bases at J, with 9 bases between the two ends. This CDR3 contains 11 residues. The CDR3, as DNA: TGCAGTGCTGGGGGGGGGTATGGCTACACCTTC. Translated, it gives CSAGGGYGYTF.

Many counts were recorded for this clonotype. V and J are TRBV7-2 and TRBJ2-1; 13 nucleotides line up with TRBD2. The CDR3 consists of 18 residues. The trim removed 5 bases at V and 2 bases at J, leaving 9 bases unmatched. Looked up from germline, CDR1 is SGHTA and CDR2 is FQGNSA. CDR3 nucleotide sequence: TGTGCCAGCAGCCTCACGTGGGGACTAGCGGGAACCTACAATGAGCAGTTCTTC. Its protein product is CASSLTWGLAGTYNEQFF. The whole variable domain, remainder taken from reference TRBV7-2 and TRBJ2-1, is GAGVSQSPSNKVTEKGKDVELRCDPISGHTALYWYRQSLGQGLEFLIYFQGNSAPDKSGLPSDRFSAERTGGSVSTLTIQRTQQEDSAVYLCASSLTWGLAGTYNEQFFGPGTRLTVL.

This clonotype has a count of ten or more. The J gene is TRBJ2-1, the V gene TRBV20-1, with a weak D call TRBD2 (6 bases). CDR3 size: 15 residues. Germline V gene sequence: CDR1 DFQATT, CDR2 SNEGSKA (reference sequence). Trimming removed 0 bases from V and 7 bases from J, with 16 bases in between. Here the CDR3 DNA reads TGCAGTGCTAGAGATGCGGGTAGCGCGGGGAATGAGCAGTTCTTC. This sequence encodes CSARDAGSAGNEQFF.

This clonotype was seen many times. V is TRBV7-6 and J is TRBJ1-5; D may be TRBD1 (6 bases). The ends were cut back, 5 bases at V and 3 bases at J, with 14 bases in the middle. The germline CDR1 and CDR2 sequences are SGHVS and FNYEAQ. The CDR3 consists of 15 residues. This chain's CDR3 is CASSPTGYDNQPQHF. For the CDR3, the DNA is TGTGCCAGCAGCCCCACAGGGTACGACAATCAGCCCCAGCATTTT.

Many counts were recorded for this clonotype. The rearrangement joins TRBV6-1 to TRBJ1-4, with a tentative D call TRBD1 (6 bases). V dropped 4 bases and J dropped 0 bases, with 12 bases sitting between them. The CDR3 is 16 residues long. Per the germline V gene, CDR1 is MNHNS and CDR2 is SASEGT. The CDR3 region is CASSGPTGTTNEKLFF. CDR3 DNA sequence: TGTGCCAGCAGTGGCCCGACAGGAACAACTAATGAAAAACTGTTTTTT.

This clonotype was counted ten times or more. In DNA, the CDR3 is TGCAGCTCTTACTCGGGTACGGAGACCCAGTACTTC. This sequence encodes CSSYSGTETQYF. The chain has TRBV29-1 and TRBJ2-5; D uncertain. The germline gives CDR1 SQVTM, CDR2 ANQGSEA. The CDR3 has 12 residues. V was shortened by 8 bases and J by 5 bases, with 15 bases between the two germline ends.

This clonotype was picked up many times. The V gene is TRBV9, the J gene TRBJ2-5, with a possible D match to TRBD1 (5 bases). CDR1 and CDR2 from the germline V gene are SGDLS and YYNGEE. The CDR3 is 14 amino acids. Trimming left V 1 base short and J 2 bases short, with 9 bases between. This CDR3 reads CASSVQGFQETQYF. For the CDR3, the DNA is TGTGCCAGCAGCGTACAGGGATTTCAAGAGACCCAGTACTTC.

Ten or more counts support this clonotype. J is TRBJ2-1 and V is TRBV7-2, with TRBD2 as a possible D gene (6 bases). The CDR3 spans 16 residues. Germline CDR1 and CDR2: SGHTA and FQGNSA. The ends were cut back, 1 base at V and 1 base at J, with 11 bases in the middle. CDR3 residues: CASSLGGGVSYNEQFF. Written as DNA, the CDR3 is TGTGCCAGCAGCTTAGGTGGCGGGGTTTCCTACAATGAGCAGTTCTTC.

The sample holds many counts of this clonotype. The chain couples TRBV7-2 to TRBJ2-7; TRBD2 matches 14 bases. V lost 5 bases and J lost 2; bases outside the gene matches: 5. The CDR3 runs 16 residues. Germline-derived CDR1 and CDR2 are SGHTA and FQGNSA. CDR3 coding DNA: TGTGCCAGCAGCCCGAGGACTAGCGGGGGGACCTACGAGCAGTACTTC. Its translation is CASSPRTSGGTYEQYF.

In its sample, this clonotype was seen many times. The chain carries TRBV18 and TRBJ2-7; D is undetermined. The V gene's germline CDR1 is KGHSH and CDR2 LQKENI. The V gene lost 3 bases and the J gene lost 0 bases, with 12 bases spanning the gap. The length of the CDR3 is 15 residues. This CDR3 is CASSPPLRSSYEQYF. The CDR3 nucleotides read TGTGCCAGCTCACCCCCGCTACGGAGCTCCTACGAGCAGTACTTC. The full variable domain, rest sourced from reference TRBV18 and TRBJ2-7, is NAGVMQNPRHLVRRRGQEARLRCSPMKGHSHVYWYRQLPEEGLKFMVYLQKENIIDESGMPKERFSAEFPKEGPSILRIQQVVRGDSAAYFCASSPPLRSSYEQYFGPGTRLTVT.